Following are 20 T cell receptor beta chains from one sample sequenced in a study of blood T cell repertoires in COVID-19. Some clones are missing from TCRdb's copy, which holds only in-frame ones; the method was immunoSEQ multiplex PCR. The sample holds about 87,000 clones, about 80% seen once. The sample taken for sequencing was peripheral blood. The receptors originated from a woman in her forties or fifties with acute or convalescent COVID-19.

This clone was detected once. This chain's CDR3 is CASSGGTSGSSAQYF. The CDR3 DNA follows: TGTGCCAGCAGCGGGGGGACTAGCGGTAGCTCTGCCCAGTACTTC. The chain couples TRBV5-8 to TRBJ2-5; 11 nucleotides line up with TRBD2. Trimming took 4 bases from V and 9 from J; bases not matched to a gene: 11. CDR1 is SGHTS and CDR2 is YDEGEE in the germline V gene. The length of the CDR3 is 15 residues.

The V gene is TRBV7-8, the J gene TRBJ2-7; the match to TRBD1 covers 7 bases. The CDR3 spans 14 residues. The germline V gene encodes CDR1 SGHVS and CDR2 FQNEAQ. The ends lost 2 bases at V and 6 bases at J; junction bases unmatched: 7. In DNA form, the CDR3 reads TGTGCCAGCAGCTTAACAGGGGTGCCTTCCGAGCAGTACTTC. It specifies CASSLTGVPSEQYF.

The chain carries TRBV9 and TRBJ1-1; D is possibly TRBD1 (6 bases). The V end was cut by 2 bases, the J end by 4 bases, with 12 bases between. CDR1 SGDLS and CDR2 YYNGEE come from the germline V gene. The CDR3 runs to 14 residues. The CDR3 spells CASSVAGASTEAFF. The CDR3 DNA reads as TGTGCCAGCAGCGTGGCAGGGGCATCCACTGAAGCTTTCTTT.

This rearrangement joins TRBV5-1 to TRBJ1-1; tentative D call: TRBD1 (5 bases). The CDR3 has 16 amino acids. Germline CDR1 SGHRS, CDR2 YFSETQ. V lost 4 bases and J lost 1, with 17 bases in between. CDR3 DNA: TGCGCCAGCAGCCCCCCGGTGGCAGGGCCGAACACTGAAGCTTTCTTT. This gives the protein CASSPPVAGPNTEAFF.

V gene TRBV6-2 or TRBV6-3 combines with J gene TRBJ1-1; D is unresolved. CDR1 and CDR2 from the germline V gene are MNHEY and SVGEGT. The V and J ends lost 2 bases and 5 bases respectively, with 9 bases between them. This CDR3 contains 13 residues. The CDR3 region is CASSYGGGTEAFF. DNA of the CDR3: TGTGCCAGCAGTTACGGTGGCGGGACTGAAGCTTTCTTT.

The chain is built from TRBV5-1 and TRBJ2-2, with 8 positions matching TRBD1. Germline CDR1 SGHRS, CDR2 YFSETQ. V dropped 0 bases and J dropped 5; count of bases not matched to a gene: 6. This CDR3 has 16 residues. The chain's CDR3 is CASSLAAGGRTGELFF. The CDR3 DNA reads as TGCGCCAGCAGCTTGGCGGCAGGGGGCCGGACCGGGGAGCTGTTTTTT.

This clone was observed a single time. The gene calls are TRBV7-2 and TRBJ2-5; D perhaps matches TRBD2 (5 bases). Germline V gene sequence: CDR1 SGHTA, CDR2 FQGNSA. Between the trimmed V and J ends, which lost 4 bases and 2 bases, there was a span of 8 bases. The CDR3 length is 13 residues. CDR3 in DNA: TGTGCCAGCAGCTCCAGCGGACAAGAGACCCAGTACTTC. Translation gives CASSSSGQETQYF.

The chain links TRBV6-5 to TRBJ1-1, with a tentative D call TRBD1 (5 bases). Germline-derived CDR1 and CDR2 are MNHEY and SVGAGI. The V end was cut by 2 bases, the J end by 1 base, with 11 bases between. The CDR3 has 15 residues. In DNA form, the CDR3 reads TGTGCCAGCAGTTACCTGGCTGGACAGAACACTGAAGCTTTCTTT. Its protein is CASSYLAGQNTEAFF.

The V call is TRBV7-3, the J call TRBJ2-2, with D perhaps TRBD1 (5 bases). The germline V gene has CDR1 SGHTA and CDR2 FQGTGA. V lost 5 bases, J lost 7 bases, and 11 bases lay in between. The CDR3 is 13 amino acids. The CDR3 nucleotides read TGTGCCAGCAGCCCTAGACAGTTCGGGGAGCTGTTTTTT. Protein product: CASSPRQFGELFF. Combining the CDR3 with reference TRBV7-3 and TRBJ2-2 gives the whole variable domain GAGVSQTPSNKVTEKGKYVELRCDPISGHTALYWYRQSLGQGPEFLIYFQGTGAADDSGLPNDRFFAVRPEGSVSTLKIQRTERGDSAVYLCASSPRQFGELFFGEGSRLTVL.

The chain employs TRBV4-2 and TRBJ2-1, with TRBD2 matching over 11 bases. The length of the CDR3 is 17 residues. From germline, CDR1 is LGHNA and CDR2 YNFKEQ. V dropped 3 bases and J dropped 5; count of bases not matched to a gene: 9. CDR3 in DNA: TGTGCCAGCAGCCAGGCCCCTGGACTAGCGGGTGACAATGAGCAGTTCTTC. Translating it yields CASSQAPGLAGDNEQFF.

The gene calls are TRBV19 and TRBJ2-1; 9 bases are a match to TRBD2. The CDR3 contains 15 residues. With 2 bases clipped from V and 7 bases from J, the junction kept 6 bases outside the gene matches. Germline V gives CDR1 LNHDA, CDR2 SQIVND (reference sequence). The CDR3 bases are TGTGCCAGTAGTATACAAGCGGGGGGAGGGAATGAGCAGTTCTTC. Residues: CASSIQAGGGNEQFF.

This rearrangement joins TRBV5-6 to TRBJ1-2, with 8 bases lining up with TRBD1. This CDR3 is built from 18 residues. V gave up 4 bases and J gave up 3 bases; unmatched junction bases: 17. Per the germline V gene, CDR1 is SGHDT and CDR2 is YYEEEE. Here the CDR3 reads CASSQPGGQAYSDYGYTF. For the CDR3, the DNA is TGTGCCAGCAGCCAACCCGGGGGACAGGCATATAGTGACTATGGCTACACCTTC.

The chain uses TRBV7-3 and TRBJ2-2; 8 positions match TRBD2. Unmatched junction bases numbered 16, after V lost 6 bases and J lost 7 bases. CDR1 and CDR2 (germline): SGHTA, FQGTGA. The CDR3 contains 17 residues. CDR3 sequence (DNA): TGTGCCAGCAGTCACCCGGCCGGGGGGGCCATGGACGGGGAGCTGTTTTTT. Translation gives CASSHPAGGAMDGELFF.

The chain recombines TRBV28 with TRBJ1-5; TRBD1 is a possible D gene (5 bases). Trimming removed 4 bases from V and 7 bases from J, with 11 bases in between. Germline-derived CDR1 and CDR2 are MDHEN and SYDVKM. The CDR3 is 13 amino acids. Here the CDR3 DNA reads TGTGCCAGCAGTTCCCAGGGTCCCCAGCCCCAGCATTTT. It encodes CASSSQGPQPQHF.

The chain combines TRBV6-5 with TRBJ1-1; 10 bases fit TRBD1. Germline V gene lookup returns CDR1 MNHEY and CDR2 SVGAGI. The CDR3 length is 15 residues. With V trimmed by 6 bases and J by 4 bases, 8 bases remained unmatched. CDR3 protein: CASSTRDRGRTEAFF. The CDR3 DNA reads TGTGCCAGCAGCACCCGGGACAGGGGTCGCACTGAAGCTTTCTTT.

The V and J genes are TRBV5-1 and TRBJ1-2, with TRBD1 matching over 7 bases. CDR1 and CDR2 from the germline V gene are SGHRS and YFSETQ. The trim removed 0 bases at V and 4 bases at J, leaving 6 bases unmatched. There are 15 residues in the CDR3. The CDR3 sequence: CASSLDGQALYGYTF. The CDR3 nucleotides read TGCGCCAGCAGCTTGGACGGACAGGCCCTCTATGGCTACACCTTC.

This clone has a handful of counts. The rearrangement uses TRBV6-5 and TRBJ2-7; possibly TRBD1 for D (6 bases). V lost 6 bases, J lost 5 bases, and 17 bases lay in between. The CDR3 spans 14 residues. CDR1 and CDR2 from the germline V gene are MNHEY and SVGAGI. The CDR3 is CASSLLSEGDEQYF. The DNA of the CDR3 is TGTGCCAGCAGCCTTTTATCAGAGGGGGACGAGCAGTACTTC.

The chain uses TRBV10-3 and TRBJ2-7; 9 bases agree with TRBD1. The CDR3 sequence is 14 residues long. The germline V gene encodes CDR1 ENHRY and CDR2 SYGVKD. Trimming took 6 bases from V and 6 from J; bases not matched to a gene: 9. The CDR3 DNA is TGTGCCATCAGGGGGACAGGGAGGTCTCTCGAGCAGTACTTC. Its translation: CAIRGTGRSLEQYF.

The chain recombines TRBV19 with TRBJ2-1, with 8 bases identical to TRBD1. CDR1 is LNHDA and CDR2 is SQIVND in the germline V gene (reference sequence). This CDR3 is 15 amino acids long. With V trimmed by 3 bases and J by 4 bases, 5 bases remained unmatched. The CDR3 bases are TGTGCCAGTAGTATCACCGGGACAGGATACAATGAGCAGTTCTTC. The encoded protein is CASSITGTGYNEQFF.

In this sample, this clone turned up a few times. CDR3 sequence reads: CASSYTGQLSPLHF. CDR3 in DNA: TGTGCCAGCAGTTACACTGGACAGCTCTCACCCCTCCACTTT. The chain couples TRBV6-5 to TRBJ1-6; D perhaps matches TRBD1 (6 bases). Germline CDR1 is MNHEY and CDR2 is SVGAGI. With 2 bases removed from V and 10 bases from J, the gap between germline ends came to 12 bases. CDR3 length: 14 residues.